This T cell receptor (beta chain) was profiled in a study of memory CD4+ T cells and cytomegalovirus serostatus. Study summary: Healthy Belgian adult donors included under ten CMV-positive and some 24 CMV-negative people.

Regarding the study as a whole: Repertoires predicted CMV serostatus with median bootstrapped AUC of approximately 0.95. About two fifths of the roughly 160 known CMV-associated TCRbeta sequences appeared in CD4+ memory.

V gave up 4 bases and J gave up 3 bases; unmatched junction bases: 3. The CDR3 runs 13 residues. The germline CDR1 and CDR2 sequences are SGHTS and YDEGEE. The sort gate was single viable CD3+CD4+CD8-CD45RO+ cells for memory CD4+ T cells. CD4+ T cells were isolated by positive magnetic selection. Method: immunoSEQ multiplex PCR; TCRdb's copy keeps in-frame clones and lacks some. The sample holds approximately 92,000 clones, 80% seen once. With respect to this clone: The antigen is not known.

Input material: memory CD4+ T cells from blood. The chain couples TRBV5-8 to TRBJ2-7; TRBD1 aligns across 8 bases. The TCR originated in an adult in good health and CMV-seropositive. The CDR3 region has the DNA TGTGCCAGCAGCCGGACAGGGAACTACGAGCAGTACTTC. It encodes CASSRTGNYEQYF.